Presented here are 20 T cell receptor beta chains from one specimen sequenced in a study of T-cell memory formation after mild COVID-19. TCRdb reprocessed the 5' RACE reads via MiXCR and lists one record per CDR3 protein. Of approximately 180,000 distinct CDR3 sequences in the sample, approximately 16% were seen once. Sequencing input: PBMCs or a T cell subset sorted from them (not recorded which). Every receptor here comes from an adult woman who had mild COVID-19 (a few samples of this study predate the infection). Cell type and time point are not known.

The CDR3 loop reads CASSSGLAIGDQPQHF. In DNA, the CDR3 is TGTGCCAGCAGTTCTGGACTGGCCATTGGGGATCAGCCCCAGCATTTT. The chain links TRBV12-3 or TRBV12-4 to TRBJ1-5; D not certain. The CDR3 is 16 residues long. V gave up 4 bases and J gave up 5 bases, with 18 bases separating them.

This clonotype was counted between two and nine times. In nucleotides, the CDR3 is TGTGCCAGCAGCCCGAGGACAGGCTCCGAGACCCAGTACTTC. Protein: CASSPRTGSETQYF. The rearrangement uses TRBV7-2 and TRBJ2-5, with 7 bases lining up with TRBD1. Germline CDR1 and CDR2: SGHTA and FQGNSA. This CDR3 region has 14 residues. V was pared by 5 bases and J by 5 bases, with 8 bases of the junction left unmatched. Complete variable domain (other parts from reference TRBV7-2 and TRBJ2-5): GAGVSQSPSNKVTEKGKDVELRCDPISGHTALYWYRQSLGQGLEFLIYFQGNSAPDKSGLPSDRFSAERTGGSVSTLTIQRTQQEDSAVYLCASSPRTGSETQYFGPGTRLLVL.

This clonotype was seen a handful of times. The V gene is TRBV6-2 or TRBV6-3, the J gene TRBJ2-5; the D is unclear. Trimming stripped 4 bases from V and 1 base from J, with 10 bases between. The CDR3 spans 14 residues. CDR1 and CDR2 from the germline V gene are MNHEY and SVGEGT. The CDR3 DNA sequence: TGTGCCAGCAGTTGGTCGACAACCCAAGAGACCCAGTACTTC. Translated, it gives CASSWSTTQETQYF.

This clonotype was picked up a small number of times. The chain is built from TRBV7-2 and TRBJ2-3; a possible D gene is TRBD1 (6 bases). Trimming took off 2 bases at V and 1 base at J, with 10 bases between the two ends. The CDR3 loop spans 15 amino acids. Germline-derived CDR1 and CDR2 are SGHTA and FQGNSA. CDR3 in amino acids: CASSLSQGRTDTQYF. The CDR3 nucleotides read TGTGCCAGCAGCTTAAGCCAGGGGCGCACAGATACGCAGTATTTT.

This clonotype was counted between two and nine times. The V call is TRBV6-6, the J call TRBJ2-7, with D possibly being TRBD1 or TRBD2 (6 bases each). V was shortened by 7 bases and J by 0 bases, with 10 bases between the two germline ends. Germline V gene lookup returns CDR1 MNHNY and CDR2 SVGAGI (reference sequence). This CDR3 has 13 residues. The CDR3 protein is CASTGGGSYEQYF. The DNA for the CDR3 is TGTGCCAGCACCGGAGGGGGCTCCTACGAGCAGTACTTC.

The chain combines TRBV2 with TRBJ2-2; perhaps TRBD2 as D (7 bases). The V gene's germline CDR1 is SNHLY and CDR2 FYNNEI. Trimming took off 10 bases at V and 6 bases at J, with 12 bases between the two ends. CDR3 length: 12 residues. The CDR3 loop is CATNGGPGELFF. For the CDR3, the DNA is TGTGCCACTAACGGGGGGCCCGGGGAGCTGTTTTTT.

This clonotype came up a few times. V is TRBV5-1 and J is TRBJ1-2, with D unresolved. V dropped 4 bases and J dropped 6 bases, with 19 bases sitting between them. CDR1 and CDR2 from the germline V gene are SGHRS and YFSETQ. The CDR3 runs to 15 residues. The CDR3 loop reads CASSGELGEGNGYTF. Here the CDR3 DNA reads TGCGCCAGCAGCGGGGAACTGGGAGAAGGAAATGGCTACACCTTC.

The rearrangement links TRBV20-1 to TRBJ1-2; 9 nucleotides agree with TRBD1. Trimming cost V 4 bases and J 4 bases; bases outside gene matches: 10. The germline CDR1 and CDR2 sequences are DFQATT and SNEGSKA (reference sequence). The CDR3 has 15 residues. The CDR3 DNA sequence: TGCAGTGCTACAGGACAGGGGAGGGTTGGCTATGGCTACACCTTC. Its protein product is CSATGQGRVGYGYTF.

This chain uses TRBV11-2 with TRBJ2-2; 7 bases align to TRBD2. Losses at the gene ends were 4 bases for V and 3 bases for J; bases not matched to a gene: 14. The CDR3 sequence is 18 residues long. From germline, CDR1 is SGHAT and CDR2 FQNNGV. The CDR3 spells CASSSVRLAGRDTGELFF. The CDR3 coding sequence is TGTGCCAGCAGCTCCGTACGACTAGCAGGGAGAGACACCGGGGAGCTGTTTTTT.

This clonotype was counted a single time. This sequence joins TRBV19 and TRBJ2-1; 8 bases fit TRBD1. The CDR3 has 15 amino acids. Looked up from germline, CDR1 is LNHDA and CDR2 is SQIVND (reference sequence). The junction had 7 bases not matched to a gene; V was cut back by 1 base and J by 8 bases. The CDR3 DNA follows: TGTGCCAGTAGTATAGTGCTCGGGACAGGAGATGAGCAGTTCTTC. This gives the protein CASSIVLGTGDEQFF.

The CDR3 DNA is TGTGCCACCAGTGGCCAGGGGGACGAGCAGTACTTC. Translation: CATSGQGDEQYF. The chain is built from TRBV24-1 and TRBJ2-7; TRBD1 aligns across 7 bases. V lost 5 bases and J lost 5; bases outside the gene matches: 2. The germline V gene encodes CDR1 KGHDR and CDR2 SFDVKD. The CDR3 totals 12 residues.

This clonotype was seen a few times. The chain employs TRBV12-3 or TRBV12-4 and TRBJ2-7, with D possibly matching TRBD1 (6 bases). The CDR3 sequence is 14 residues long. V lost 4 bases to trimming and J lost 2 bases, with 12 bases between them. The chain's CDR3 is CASSSPQGTYEQYF. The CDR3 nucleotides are TGTGCCAGCAGTTCCCCACAGGGTACCTACGAGCAGTACTTC.

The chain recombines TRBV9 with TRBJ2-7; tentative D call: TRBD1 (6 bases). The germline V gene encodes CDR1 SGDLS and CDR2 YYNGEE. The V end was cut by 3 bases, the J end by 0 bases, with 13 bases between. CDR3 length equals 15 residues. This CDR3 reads CASSASDRSSYEQYF. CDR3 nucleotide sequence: TGTGCCAGCAGCGCCAGCGACAGGAGCTCCTACGAGCAGTACTTC.

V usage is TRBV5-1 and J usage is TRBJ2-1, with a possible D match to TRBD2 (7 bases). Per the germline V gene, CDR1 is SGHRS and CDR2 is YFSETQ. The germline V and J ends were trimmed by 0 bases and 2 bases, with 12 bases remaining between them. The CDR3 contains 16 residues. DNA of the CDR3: TGCGCCAGCAGCTTGGATGGCGGGGGCCCCTACAATGAGCAGTTCTTC. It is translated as CASSLDGGGPYNEQFF.

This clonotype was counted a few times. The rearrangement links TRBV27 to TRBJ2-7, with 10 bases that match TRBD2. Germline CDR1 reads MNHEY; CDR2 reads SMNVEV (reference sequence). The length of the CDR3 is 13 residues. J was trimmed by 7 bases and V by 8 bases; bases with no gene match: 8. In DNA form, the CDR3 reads TGTGCCAGCCGGACTAGCGGATCCCAGGAGCAGTACTTC. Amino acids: CASRTSGSQEQYF.

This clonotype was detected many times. Here the CDR3 reads CASEAVSYEQYF. DNA for the CDR3: TGTGCCAGCGAGGCGGTCTCCTACGAGCAGTACTTC. The chain recombines TRBV7-9 with TRBJ2-7; D ambiguous. The CDR3 is 12 residues long. Trimming shortened V by 8 bases and J by 0 bases, and 8 bases separated the two germline ends. Germline V gene sequence: CDR1 SEHNR, CDR2 FQNEAQ (reference sequence).

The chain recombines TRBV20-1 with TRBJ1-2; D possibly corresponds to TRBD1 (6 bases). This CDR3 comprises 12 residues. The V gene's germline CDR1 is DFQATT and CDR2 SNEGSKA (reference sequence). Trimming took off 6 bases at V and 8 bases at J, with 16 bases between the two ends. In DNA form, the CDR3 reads TGCAGTGCCACCGGGGGCTGGGACGGCTACACCTTC. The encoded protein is CSATGGWDGYTF.

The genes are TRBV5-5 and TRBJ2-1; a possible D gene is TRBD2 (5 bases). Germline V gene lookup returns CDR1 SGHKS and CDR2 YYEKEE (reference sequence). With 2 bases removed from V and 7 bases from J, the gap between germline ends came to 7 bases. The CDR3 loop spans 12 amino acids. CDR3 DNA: TGTGCCAGCAGCTTACCGGGGAATGAGCAGTTCTTC. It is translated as CASSLPGNEQFF.

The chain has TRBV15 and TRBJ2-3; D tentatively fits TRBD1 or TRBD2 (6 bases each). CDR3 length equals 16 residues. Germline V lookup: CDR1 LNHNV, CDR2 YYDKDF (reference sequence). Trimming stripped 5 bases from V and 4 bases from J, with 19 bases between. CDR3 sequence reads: CATSLRSGAIADTQYF. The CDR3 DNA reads TGTGCCACCAGCCTGAGGTCGGGGGCGATCGCAGATACGCAGTATTTT.

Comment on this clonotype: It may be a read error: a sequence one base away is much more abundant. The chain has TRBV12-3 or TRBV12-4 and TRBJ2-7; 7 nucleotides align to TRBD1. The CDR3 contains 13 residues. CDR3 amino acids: CAISLGRGYEQYF. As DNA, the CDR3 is TGTGCCATCAGTTTGGGCAGGGGGTACGAGCAGTACTTC.